Described below is a single T cell receptor (beta chain) sequence and its context. The data derive from a study of technical replicates of blood from several donors. Libraries were prepared by immunoSEQ multiplex PCR; TCRdb keeps only in-frame clonotypes and omits some of them. The sample consists of about 73,000 clones, 85% to 95% of them appearing once. Sequencing input: PBMCs. This clonotype originated in a human donor in good health. Some clones in this sample may be carry-over from other donors' samples.

The CDR3 region has the DNA TGTGCCTGGAGTTTGACGACAGCAAGTAATGAAAAACTGTTTTTT. Translated: CAWSLTTASNEKLFF. This chain joins TRBV30 and TRBJ1-4; D possibly corresponds to TRBD1 (5 bases). Germline V gene lookup returns CDR1 GTSNPN and CDR2 SVGIG (reference sequence). The CDR3 has 15 residues. V shed 2 bases and J shed 4 bases, with 14 bases lying between them.